The 18 T cell receptor beta chains given below trace back to one sample, sequenced in a study of CD8+ T cells in alopecia areata. Extraction and reverse transcription of RNA yielded cDNA as the sequencing template. The data were produced by immunoSEQ multiplex PCR, yet TCRdb's version contains in-frame clones alone and is incomplete. The sample records over 120,000 clones, around 60% being singletons. The material was CD4+ T cells sorted from blood, obtained at week 0. The receptors were sampled from a human donor with alopecia areata.

This rearrangement joins TRBV6-4 to TRBJ2-3; unclear D gene. Per the germline V gene, CDR1 is MRHNA and CDR2 is SNTAGT. The CDR3 length is 12 residues. The V end was cut by 1 base, the J end by 2 bases, with 1 base between. This CDR3 reads CASSDYTDTQYF. For the CDR3, the DNA is TGTGCCAGCAGTGACTACACAGATACGCAGTATTTT.

The V and J genes are TRBV10-3 and TRBJ2-5, with no clear D. The CDR3 consists of 13 residues. From germline, CDR1 is ENHRY and CDR2 SYGVKD. V was pared by 1 base and J by 1 base, with 4 bases between. The CDR3 protein is CAISEWGQETQYF. CDR3 in DNA: TGTGCCATCAGTGAGTGGGGCCAAGAGACCCAGTACTTC.

This clone was observed a few times. This chain links TRBV15 with TRBJ2-7; 7 bases map to TRBD1. V lost 3 bases and J lost 2; bases outside the gene matches: 7. This CDR3 contains 15 residues. Germline loops: CDR1 LNHNV, CDR2 YYDKDF (reference sequence). As DNA, the CDR3 is TGTGCCACCAGCAGTAGGGACAGTCCCGCCTACGAGCAGTACTTC. Protein sequence: CATSSRDSPAYEQYF.

Only a few counts were recorded for this clone. Compared with germline, one end of the junction differs, possibly owing to a read error. The chain carries TRBV25-1 and TRBJ2-4, with 7 bases that match TRBD1. Germline-derived CDR1 and CDR2 are MGHDK and SYGVNS. This CDR3 region has 14 residues. CDR3 in DNA: TGTGCCAGCAACGAAGGGACAGCCGAAAACATTCAGTACTTC. Its protein is CASNEGTAENIQYF.

This clone was picked up a small number of times. The chain couples TRBV30 to TRBJ2-7; D is possibly TRBD1 (5 bases). The CDR3 sequence is 13 residues long. Germline V lookup: CDR1 GTSNPN, CDR2 SVGIG (reference sequence). Between the trimmed V and J ends, which lost 4 bases and 6 bases, there was a span of 16 bases. In DNA, the CDR3 is TGTGCCTGGAACCGGCAGGGATCTGGCGAGCAGTACTTC. Amino acids: CAWNRQGSGEQYF.

The chain is built from TRBV19 and TRBJ2-1; 7 nucleotides match TRBD1. The J segment lost 8 bases and the V segment lost 2 bases, leaving 3 bases of the junction unmatched. Germline lookup yields CDR1 LNHDA and CDR2 SQIVND (reference sequence). The CDR3 is 13 amino acids. The CDR3 DNA follows: TGTGCCAGTAGTATAAAAAGGGGGCATGAGCAGTTCTTC. It encodes CASSIKRGHEQFF.

The chain uses TRBV27 and TRBJ1-2, with a possible D match to TRBD1 (5 bases). This CDR3 contains 14 residues. V was clipped by 8 bases and J by 2 bases, with 15 bases between them. Germline V gene lookup returns CDR1 MNHEY and CDR2 SMNVEV (reference sequence). CDR3 DNA sequence: TGTGCCAGCCGAGGGGAAGTGCCCAACTATGGCTACACCTTC. Protein sequence: CASRGEVPNYGYTF.

The CDR3 bases are TGTGCCAGCTCGTTACAGGGTAGCAATCAGCCCCAGCATTTT. This codes for CASSLQGSNQPQHF. The chain couples TRBV6-1 to TRBJ1-5; the D gene is possibly TRBD1 (6 bases). Germline V gives CDR1 MNHNS, CDR2 SASEGT. This CDR3 is 14 amino acids long. V gave up 8 bases and J gave up 0 bases, with 11 bases separating them.

The rearrangement uses TRBV7-9 and TRBJ1-2, with D uncertain. Trimming left V 5 bases short and J 3 bases short, with 10 bases between. Germline CDR1 SEHNR, CDR2 FQNEAQ (reference sequence). The CDR3 has 13 residues. The CDR3 protein is CASSLQRDYGYTF. CDR3 sequence (DNA): TGTGCCAGCAGCCTACAGAGAGACTATGGCTACACCTTC.

V usage is TRBV30 and J usage is TRBJ2-3; D uncertain. Between the trimmed V and J ends, which lost 1 base and 6 bases, there was a span of 11 bases. The germline CDR1 and CDR2 sequences are GTSNPN and SVGIG (reference sequence). The CDR3 spans 13 residues. The CDR3 protein is CAWSEDLPDTQYF. The CDR3 bases are TGTGCCTGGAGTGAGGACCTACCCGATACGCAGTATTTT. The entire variable domain, with the rest obtained from reference TRBV30 and TRBJ2-3, is as follows: SQTIHQWPATLVQPVGSPLSLECTVEGTSNPNLYWYRQAAGRGLQLLFYSVGIGQISSEVPQNLSASRPQDRQFILSSKKLLLSDSGFYLCAWSEDLPDTQYFGPGTRLTVL.

This chain links TRBV5-4 with TRBJ2-7; TRBD2 aligns across 13 bases. The germline gives CDR1 SGHNT, CDR2 YYREEE (reference sequence). The V gene end was trimmed by 3 bases and the J gene end by 2 bases; junction bases not matched to a gene: 5. The length of the CDR3 is 16 residues. For the CDR3, the DNA is TGTGCCAGCAGCTCGGGGGGACTAGCGGGGACCTACGAGCAGTACTTC. Its protein is CASSSGGLAGTYEQYF.

The J gene is TRBJ2-2, the V gene TRBV7-8; 9 bases fit TRBD1. Trimming at V came to 5 bases and at J to 6 bases, leaving 10 bases not matched to a gene. The CDR3 contains 16 residues. CDR1 and CDR2 (germline): SGHVS, FQNEAQ. The CDR3 DNA is TGTGCCAGCAGCCTCCGGGACAGGGAGCTATCCGGGGAGCTGTTTTTT. This sequence encodes CASSLRDRELSGELFF.

This clone was picked up a small number of times. The chain is built from TRBV6-5 and TRBJ2-2; 7 bases map to TRBD2. Germline V lookup: CDR1 MNHEY, CDR2 SVGAGI. The junction had 5 bases not matched to a gene; V was cut back by 4 bases and J by 6 bases. This CDR3 spans 14 amino acids. In DNA, the CDR3 is TGTGCCAGCAGTTCGCGAACTAGCGCCGGGGAGCTGTTTTTT. The encoded protein is CASSSRTSAGELFF.

This chain joins TRBV29-1 and TRBJ2-3; D remains unclear. The V gene lost 0 bases and the J gene lost 0 bases, with 10 bases spanning the gap. This CDR3 spans 15 amino acids. Germline V gene sequence: CDR1 SQVTM, CDR2 ANQGSEA. This CDR3 is CSVEDGRKSTDTQYF. CDR3 DNA sequence: TGCAGCGTTGAAGATGGGCGGAAGAGCACAGATACGCAGTATTTT.

The rearrangement joins TRBV7-2 to TRBJ1-2; no definite D call. CDR1 and CDR2 from the germline V gene are SGHTA and FQGNSA. Trimming cost V 5 bases and J 5 bases, with 12 bases left between them. The CDR3 extends over 13 amino acids. CDR3 nucleotides: TGTGCCAGCAGCCCAGCGGCAGTTTATGGCTACACCTTC. It specifies CASSPAAVYGYTF.

The chain carries TRBV4-2 and TRBJ1-3; D ambiguous. Germline CDR1 reads LGHNA; CDR2 reads YNFKEQ. The CDR3 is 15 residues long. The germline V and J ends were trimmed by 0 bases and 0 bases, with 6 bases remaining between them. The CDR3 nucleotides read TGTGCCAGCAGCCAAGAAGCCAGCTCTGGAAACACCATATATTTT. Amino acid sequence: CASSQEASSGNTIYF.

The rearrangement joins TRBV6-5 to TRBJ1-5; TRBD1 matches at 7 bases. This CDR3 has 14 residues. Germline trimming cut 5 bases from V and 4 bases from J; bases unmatched to any gene: 5. Germline CDR1 is MNHEY and CDR2 is SVGAGI. The DNA for the CDR3 is TGTGCCAGCAGTACACGACAGGGAAATCAGCCCCAGCATTTT. Its protein is CASSTRQGNQPQHF.

The chain is built from TRBV5-1 and TRBJ2-3, with 7 bases fitting TRBD2. Germline assignment: CDR1 SGHRS and CDR2 YFSETQ. The CDR3 totals 14 residues. V lost 0 bases, J lost 2 bases, and 0 bases stayed unmatched. The CDR3 DNA sequence: TGCGCCAGCAGCTTGGGGGACTACACAGATACGCAGTATTTT. Its translation is CASSLGDYTDTQYF. The full variable domain, its missing parts supplied by reference TRBV5-1 and TRBJ2-3, is KAGVTQTPRYLIKTRGQQVTLSCSPISGHRSVSWYQQTPGQGLQFLFEYFSETQRNKGNFPGRFSGRQFSNSRSEMNVSTLELGDSALYLCASSLGDYTDTQYFGPGTRLTVL.